This T cell receptor (beta chain) originates from a study of CXCR3-negative and CXCR3-positive naive CD8 T cells. General study findings and limits: Memory cells differed in TRBV-TRBJ usage, but naive CXCR3-negative and CXCR3-positive cells had similar usage.

Per germline, CDR1 DFQATT and CDR2 SNEGSKA (reference sequence). The CDR3 totals 11 residues. Naive CD8+ T cells were CD45RO-CCR7+CD27+CD95-. In preparing the TRB cDNA libraries, 5' RACE with UMI labels was used. Using the 5' RACE reads, TCRdb records one entry per CDR3 protein without DNA. Found here are 70,000 to 100,000 distinct CDR3 sequences; the top ten clones hold around 1%. This clonotype is called medium-sized based on its frequency. As yet, its antigen is unknown. The receptor was isolated from a human donor in good health. Some clones in this sample may be carry-over from other donors' samples. The chain recombines TRBV20-1 with TRBJ1-1. The specimen sequenced was naive CXCR3- CD8+ T cells from blood. Documented subset: CD45RO-CCR7+CD27+CD95- naive CD8+ T cells lacking CXCR3 (TNR3-). This CDR3 reads CSATTYTEAFF.